Below, 23 T cell receptor beta chains from the same sample are listed, as sequenced in a study of blood T cells in healthy people across ages. Sample-barcoded 5' priming and a J-beta primer mix drove a second PCR of roughly 7 to 11 cycles. TCRdb called the 5' RACE reads again in MiXCR, with one record for every CDR3 protein. The sample holds over 1,500,000 distinct CDR3 sequences, around 40% seen once. Sequencing was performed on blood. All receptors derive from a human donor in good health.

In the case of this clonotype: A read error may explain this, as a much larger clone is one base away. The chain uses TRBV12-3 or TRBV12-4 and TRBJ2-1; D might be TRBD2 (7 bases). The germline V and J ends were trimmed by 6 bases and 7 bases, with 19 bases remaining between them. This CDR3 has 15 residues. The CDR3 DNA reads as TGTGCCAGCAGCTTGATGGGACGGGGGGCAAATGAGCAGTTCTTC. Translated: CASSLMGRGANEQFF.

This clonotype came up a few times. The chain links TRBV4-3 to TRBJ1-1; TRBD1 matches 8 bases. CDR1 is LGHNA and CDR2 is YSLEER in the germline V gene. V trimming: 1 base; J trimming: 4 bases; junction bases outside the gene matches: 5. The CDR3 has 15 residues. The CDR3 spells CASSQVQGDGTEAFF. The CDR3 bases are TGCGCCAGCAGCCAAGTACAGGGGGACGGCACTGAAGCTTTCTTT.

The chain recombines TRBV29-1 with TRBJ2-7, with 9 positions matching TRBD1. Germline V gene lookup returns CDR1 SQVTM and CDR2 ANQGSEA. The CDR3 is made up of 13 amino acids. V dropped 3 bases and J dropped 7; count of bases not matched to a gene: 7. DNA for the CDR3: TGCAGCGTTGACACGACAGGGGGGAATGAGCAGTACTTC. Translation gives CSVDTTGGNEQYF.

The chain combines TRBV7-2 with TRBJ2-7, with D possibly TRBD1 on 6 matching bases. Between the trimmed V and J ends, which lost 3 bases and 3 bases, there was a span of 12 bases. The length of the CDR3 is 14 residues. Germline CDR1 is SGHTA and CDR2 is FQGNSA. The CDR3 reads CASSFVTTGYEQYF. CDR3 sequence (DNA): TGTGCCAGCAGCTTCGTAACGACAGGCTACGAGCAGTACTTC.

The J gene is TRBJ2-5, the V gene TRBV28; weak D call: TRBD2 (5 bases). The germline V gene has CDR1 MDHEN and CDR2 SYDVKM. The CDR3 is made up of 16 amino acids. Trimming cost V 3 bases and J 9 bases, with 23 bases left between them. The CDR3 DNA reads TGTGCCAGCAGTTTCCGTAGGACTGTAAGCTCTCAGGCCCAGTACTTC. This encodes CASSFRRTVSSQAQYF.

This clonotype was picked up a small number of times. J is TRBJ1-2 and V is TRBV30, with D tentatively TRBD1 (6 bases). Germline V gene data show CDR1 as GTSNPN and CDR2 as SVGIG (reference sequence). CDR3 length: 13 residues. Between the trimmed V and J ends, which lost 7 bases and 10 bases, there was a span of 22 bases. The CDR3 DNA reads TGTGCCTTTGGCCGGGGGGCCAGTGTCACCTACACCTTC. Translated: CAFGRGASVTYTF.

In this sample, this clonotype turned up a few times. The chain carries TRBV9 and TRBJ1-2, with unresolved D. This CDR3 is 16 amino acids long. The V end was cut by 3 bases, the J end by 5 bases, with 20 bases between. Germline assignment: CDR1 SGDLS and CDR2 YYNGEE. The CDR3 DNA follows: TGTGCCAGCAGCGGACGAAATCTCGACGATTCTTATGGCTACACCTTC. It yields the protein CASSGRNLDDSYGYTF.

The chain has TRBV20-1 and TRBJ2-7, with 9 positions matching TRBD1. Germline V gene data show CDR1 as DFQATT and CDR2 as SNEGSKA (reference sequence). Losses at the gene ends were 8 bases for V and 5 bases for J; bases not matched to a gene: 4. The CDR3 loop spans 11 amino acids. The CDR3 here is CSLTGGNEQYF. CDR3 sequence (DNA): TGCAGTTTGACAGGGGGAAACGAGCAGTACTTC.

This clonotype occurred a few times. The gene calls are TRBV4-3 and TRBJ2-5, with D perhaps being TRBD1 or TRBD2 (5 bases each). The germline CDR1 and CDR2 sequences are LGHNA and YSLEER. The V gene lost 4 bases and the J gene lost 3 bases, with 18 bases spanning the gap. The CDR3 sequence is 16 residues long. CDR3 region: CASSPQTGRQKETQYF. CDR3 coding DNA: TGCGCCAGCAGCCCGCAAACGGGACGCCAGAAAGAGACCCAGTACTTC.

This chain joins TRBV29-1 and TRBJ1-1; D gene unclear. CDR3 length equals 11 residues. V gave up 3 bases and J gave up 4 bases, with 6 bases separating them. Per the germline V gene, CDR1 is SQVTM and CDR2 is ANQGSEA. Here the CDR3 DNA reads TGCAGCGTTGATCCTCTCACTGAAGCTTTCTTT. Amino acid sequence: CSVDPLTEAFF.

The table lists this clonotype with a few counts. The chain is built from TRBV6-2 or TRBV6-3 and TRBJ2-3; the match to TRBD2 covers 10 bases. This CDR3 is 14 amino acids long. With V trimmed by 10 bases and J by 6 bases, 10 bases remained unmatched. Germline V gene data show CDR1 as MNHEY and CDR2 as SVGEGT. CDR3: CATSLAGVWDTQYF. CDR3 in DNA: TGTGCCACCAGCCTAGCGGGGGTTTGGGATACGCAGTATTTT.

This clonotype is a singleton in its sample. This sequence joins TRBV20-1 and TRBJ2-5, with D possibly called TRBD1 or TRBD2 (5 bases each). CDR3 size: 15 residues. The V end was cut by 8 bases, the J end by 3 bases, with 22 bases between. Germline V gene data show CDR1 as DFQATT and CDR2 as SNEGSKA (reference sequence). As DNA, the CDR3 is TGCAGTACCCACACGGTCTGGGGGTCCAAAGAGACCCAGTACTTC. Translating gives CSTHTVWGSKETQYF.

This clonotype was observed a few times. The gene calls are TRBV20-1 and TRBJ2-1; 16 positions agree with TRBD2. CDR3 length: 15 residues. Germline trimming cut 5 bases from V and 10 bases from J; bases unmatched to any gene: 8. Germline loops: CDR1 DFQATT, CDR2 SNEGSKA (reference sequence). The DNA for the CDR3 is TGCAGTGCTGAGGCCGGGACTAGCGGGGGGGGAGAGCAGTTCTTC. It specifies CSAEAGTSGGGEQFF.

This clonotype was observed a handful of times. The chain employs TRBV4-2 and TRBJ1-4; no clear D gene. Germline loops: CDR1 LGHNA, CDR2 YNFKEQ. V lost 4 bases, J lost 0 bases, and 12 bases lay in between. The CDR3 loop spans 16 amino acids. Written as DNA, the CDR3 is TGTGCCAGCAGCCCGTCTTACCGCTCAACTAATGAAAAACTGTTTTTT. Translation gives CASSPSYRSTNEKLFF.

The chain combines TRBV6-4 with TRBJ2-3; tentatively, D is TRBD2 (6 bases). The germline gives CDR1 MRHNA, CDR2 SNTAGT. The V end lost 2 bases, the J end lost 4 bases, and 13 bases lay between the germline ends. This CDR3 is 15 amino acids long. CDR3 nucleotide sequence: TGTGCCAGCAGTGACGGTGCCGGGAGTCCAGATACGCAGTATTTT. Its translation: CASSDGAGSPDTQYF.

The chain uses TRBV9 and TRBJ2-3, with 7 bases aligning to TRBD2. The germline CDR1 and CDR2 sequences are SGDLS and YYNGEE. With V trimmed by 2 bases and J by 6 bases, 9 bases remained unmatched. This CDR3 spans 15 amino acids. The chain's CDR3 is CASSVWQGGKDTQYF. The CDR3 DNA is TGTGCCAGCAGCGTTTGGCAGGGAGGGAAGGATACGCAGTATTTT.

The chain has TRBV28 and TRBJ2-7, with 8 bases aligning to TRBD2. With 5 bases clipped from V and 5 bases from J, the junction kept 11 bases outside the gene matches. Per the germline V gene, CDR1 is MDHEN and CDR2 is SYDVKM. The CDR3 runs to 15 residues. The CDR3 reads CASSNRGGRAHEQYF. The CDR3, as DNA: TGTGCCAGCAGTAACCGGGGGGGCAGGGCCCACGAGCAGTACTTC.

This clonotype was counted a few times. V gene TRBV6-5 combines with J gene TRBJ2-7, with D perhaps matching TRBD1 (6 bases). The germline V gene encodes CDR1 MNHEY and CDR2 SVGAGI. This CDR3 contains 15 residues. Trimming shortened V by 5 bases and J by 2 bases, and 16 bases separated the two germline ends. CDR3 region: CASSNHRTATYEQYF. CDR3 in DNA: TGTGCCAGCAGTAACCATAGGACAGCAACCTACGAGCAGTACTTC.

This clonotype was counted only a few times. V usage is TRBV9 and J usage is TRBJ2-3, with a possible D match to TRBD2 (5 bases). The germline CDR1 and CDR2 sequences are SGDLS and YYNGEE. Trimming removed 4 bases at V and 2 bases at J, with 14 bases between. The CDR3 totals 15 residues. The CDR3 nucleotides are TGTGCCAGCAGCCCTCTAGCTGTTCCCACAGATACGCAGTATTTT. Amino acids: CASSPLAVPTDTQYF.

This clonotype was seen only a few times. The rearrangement uses TRBV9 and TRBJ2-1; 10 bases match TRBD2. Trimming took 7 bases from V and 6 from J; bases not matched to a gene: 13. CDR3 length equals 16 residues. Germline CDR1 SGDLS, CDR2 YYNGEE. The CDR3, as DNA: TGTGCCAGCCAGCGGGGGGGCCAGTCTTCGGTCAATGAGCAGTTCTTC. It is translated as CASQRGGQSSVNEQFF.

This clonotype was counted only a few times. This chain connects TRBV6-1 to TRBJ1-1; weak D call: TRBD1 (5 bases). Germline V gene sequence: CDR1 MNHNS, CDR2 SASEGT. The CDR3 covers 17 residues. Deletions cut 6 bases from V and 1 base from J, with 21 bases between. In DNA form, the CDR3 reads TGTGCCAGCAGCCGAAGGCCACCAGGGCAGGGGAACACTGAAGCTTTCTTT. This gives the protein CASSRRPPGQGNTEAFF.

Turning to this clonotype: A much larger clone lies one base from this, so it may be a read error. The CDR3 DNA follows: TGTGCCAGCAGCTTTTCTACAGGGCGAGAGACCCAGTTCTTC. As protein: CASSFSTGRETQFF. V gene TRBV7-2 combines with J gene TRBJ2-5, with D possibly TRBD1 on 6 matching bases. The DNA end is more similar to TRBJ2-1, so the J call may be wrong. Germline CDR1 SGHTA, CDR2 FQGNSA. CDR3 length: 14 residues.

J is TRBJ2-3 and V is TRBV5-1; 10 nucleotides align to TRBD2. The J segment lost 1 base and the V segment lost 6 bases, leaving 8 bases of the junction unmatched. The CDR3 totals 16 residues. Germline V gene lookup returns CDR1 SGHRS and CDR2 YFSETQ. The CDR3 DNA reads TGCGCCAGCACCGTTACAGCGGGGGGGGGCACAGATACGCAGTATTTT. Encoded protein: CASTVTAGGGTDTQYF.